These T cell receptor beta chains were read from a single sample in a study of radiotherapy plus CTLA-4 blockade in lung cancer. Profiling relied on immunoSEQ multiplex PCR, and the TCRdb table lists in-frame clones only, not all of them. This table holds about 85,000 clones, approximately 83% found once. The input for sequencing was peripheral blood, taken from a patient treated with radiotherapy plus ipilimumab. These receptor sequences come from a human donor with non-small cell lung cancer who had a partial response to radiotherapy plus ipilimumab. The CDR3 runs from the conserved cysteine through the conserved F or W. Fields, in order: V gene, clone size, J gene, D gene, CDR3 protein, CDR3 DNA. A D gene is named only where the DNA matches it firmly. The listing skips clone size in some rows; elsewhere it reads once, few, many or a size class.

>TRBV5-4|NA|TRBJ2-4|NA
CASSGGLTGENIQYF
TGTGCCAGCAGCGGGGGCTTGACAGGCGAAAACATTCAGTACTTC
>TRBV15|NA|TRBJ1-2|TRBD1
CATSRERGQGAGGYTF
TGTGCCACCAGCAGGGAAAGGGGACAGGGGGCAGGAGGCTACACCTTC
>TRBV5-6|few|TRBJ2-1|NA
CASSPYLGNEQFF
TGTGCCAGCAGCCCCTATCTTGGCAATGAGCAGTTCTTC
>TRBV2|NA|TRBJ2-6|NA
CASSQTGAGANVLTF
TGTGCCAGCAGTCAGACAGGCGCTGGGGCCAACGTCCTGACTTTC
>TRBV5-1|NA|TRBJ2-2|NA
CASTPRTGLNTGELFF
TGCGCCAGCACCCCGAGGACGGGACTGAACACCGGGGAGCTGTTTTTT
>TRBV5-8|NA|TRBJ1-1|NA
CASSFQVNTEAFF
TGTGCCAGCAGCTTTCAGGTGAACACTGAAGCTTTCTTT
>TRBV6-1|NA|TRBJ1-1|TRBD1
CASSRTGSTEAFF
TGTGCCAGCAGTCGGACAGGGAGCACTGAAGCTTTCTTT
>TRBV13|NA|TRBJ2-1|NA
CASSLELYNEQFF
TGTGCCAGCAGCTTAGAACTTTACAATGAGCAGTTCTTC
>TRBV5-1|NA|TRBJ2-2|NA
CASSWTTVQGTGELFF
TGCGCCAGCAGCTGGACGACCGTACAGGGAACCGGGGAGCTGTTTTTT
>TRBV5-6|NA|TRBJ1-2|NA
CASSPGTRANYGYTF
TGTGCCAGCAGCCCCGGGACAAGAGCTAACTATGGCTACACCTTC
>TRBV15|NA|TRBJ2-7|NA
CATSPDRISYEQYF
TGTGCCACCAGCCCCGACAGAATCTCCTACGAGCAGTACTTC
>TRBV15|NA|TRBJ2-1|NA
CATSRVTVGDEQFF
TGTGCCACCAGCAGAGTTACGGTAGGGGATGAGCAGTTCTTC
>TRBV7-9|NA|TRBJ2-3|NA
CASSLGGSGDTQYF
TGTGCCAGCAGCTTAGGAGGGTCGGGAGATACGCAGTATTTT
>TRBV11-2|once|TRBJ1-2|NA
CASSPLHGYTF
TGTGCCAGCAGCCCCCTCCATGGCTACACCTTC
>TRBV6-6|once|TRBJ2-7|NA
CASSDRRQANSEQYF
TGTGCCAGCAGTGACCGAAGACAGGCCAACTCCGAGCAGTACTTC
>TRBV25-1|NA|TRBJ1-1|NA
CASSAIGGYLNTEAFF
TGTGCCAGCAGTGCAATTGGGGGGTACTTGAACACTGAAGCTTTCTTT
>TRBV7-9|NA|TRBJ2-1|TRBD1
CASSLKFGQGDEQFF
TGTGCCAGCAGCTTAAAATTCGGACAGGGGGATGAGCAGTTCTTC
>TRBV5-4|few|TRBJ2-5|NA
CASRVGGQETQYF
TGTGCCAGCAGGGTCGGGGGCCAAGAGACCCAGTACTTC
>TRBV5-1|NA|TRBJ2-7|TRBD1
CASSRDRVYEQYF
TGCGCCAGCAGCCGGGACAGGGTATACGAGCAGTACTTC
>TRBV7-2|NA|TRBJ2-3|NA
CASSSQFTDTQYF
TGTGCCAGCAGCTCGCAGTTCACAGATACGCAGTATTTT
>TRBV16|NA|TRBJ1-2|TRBD1
CASSQMGQGASGYTF
TGTGCCAGCAGCCAAATGGGACAGGGGGCAAGCGGCTACACCTTC
>TRBV30|NA|TRBJ1-4|NA
CAWRDRGELFF
TGTGCCTGGAGGGACCGGGGGGAACTGTTTTTT
>TRBV4-1|NA|TRBJ1-3|NA
CASSQERLGVGNTIYF
TGCGCCAGCAGCCAAGAAAGGCTCGGAGTGGGAAACACCATATATTTT
>TRBV6-5|NA|TRBJ2-7|TRBD2
CASSYRLAYSYEQYF
TGTGCCAGCAGTTACCGACTAGCGTACTCCTACGAGCAGTACTTC
>TRBV19|NA|TRBJ1-5|TRBD1
CASSFEQGLYSNQPQHF
TGTGCCAGTAGTTTCGAACAGGGGCTTTATAGCAATCAGCCCCAGCATTTT
>TRBV19|NA|TRBJ2-7|NA
CARVRQGCPTGTTNHYEQYF
TGTGCCAGGGTGAGGCAGGGGTGCCCAACCGGGACTACCAATCACTACGAGCAGTACTTC
>TRBV5-4|NA|TRBJ1-1|NA
CASSSQGPNTEAFF
TGTGCCAGCAGCTCACAGGGACCGAACACTGAAGCTTTCTTT
>TRBV29-1|NA|TRBJ2-7|NA
CSVEISATYEQYF
TGCAGCGTTGAGATTAGCGCAACCTACGAGCAGTACTTC
>TRBV6-5|NA|TRBJ2-6|NA
CASSLSRANVLTF
TGTGCCAGCAGTCTGAGTCGGGCCAACGTCCTGACTTTC
>TRBV11-3|NA|TRBJ2-1|NA
CASSLGGSSYNEQFF
TGTGCCAGCAGCTTAGGAGGGTCATCCTACAATGAGCAGTTCTTC
>TRBV7-2|NA|TRBJ1-6|NA
CASSLGAKPLHF
TGTGCCAGCAGCTTAGGGGCCAAACCCCTCCACTTT
>TRBV2|NA|TRBJ2-1|TRBD2
CASSGLAGDSEQFF
TGTGCCAGCAGTGGGCTAGCGGGAGACAGTGAGCAGTTCTTC
>TRBV2|NA|TRBJ2-7|NA
CASSTGSVVYEQYF
TGTGCCAGCAGCACAGGTAGTGTGGTCTACGAGCAGTACTTC
>TRBV7-8|NA|TRBJ2-2|NA
CASSLQGRNTGELFF
TGTGCCAGCAGCTTACAGGGTAGGAACACCGGGGAGCTGTTTTTT
>TRBV7-9|NA|TRBJ2-1|TRBD2
CASSPLGAGVMNEQFF
TGTGCCAGCAGCCCTCTCGGAGCGGGAGTTATGAATGAGCAGTTCTTC
>TRBV5-6|few|TRBJ1-1|NA
CASSLDWGQAEAFF
TGTGCCAGCAGCTTGGACTGGGGGCAAGCTGAAGCTTTCTTT
>TRBV7-6|NA|TRBJ1-1|NA
CASSADSNTEAFF
TGTGCCAGCAGCGCGGACAGTAACACTGAAGCTTTCTTT
>TRBV6-6|NA|TRBJ1-5|NA
CASSYSIGGDQPQHF
TGTGCCAGCAGTTACTCGATAGGGGGGGACCAGCCCCAGCATTTT
>TRBV6-5|NA|TRBJ1-5|NA
CASSLGVSNQPQHF
TGTGCCAGCAGTTTAGGGGTGAGCAATCAGCCCCAGCATTTT
>TRBV14|NA|TRBJ1-1|TRBD1
CASSPQGVRAFF
TGTGCCAGCAGCCCCCAGGGGGTAAGAGCTTTCTTT
>TRBV7-2|NA|TRBJ2-3|NA
CASSLQTQYF
TGTGCCAGCAGCCTCCAGACGCAGTATTTT
>TRBV28|NA|TRBJ1-1|NA
CASSLLNPTLGTEAFF
TGTGCCAGCAGTTTATTAAATCCGACTCTGGGCACTGAAGCTTTCTTT
>TRBV27|NA|TRBJ1-4|NA
CASSLSVFRGEKLFF
TGTGCCAGCAGTTTATCGGTCTTCCGGGGGGAAAAACTGTTTTTT
>TRBV6-5|NA|TRBJ2-5|TRBD2
CASSPTSGVGEQYF
TGTGCCAGCAGTCCGACTAGCGGGGTCGGGGAGCAGTACTTC
>TRBV2|NA|TRBJ2-2|NA
CASSPNRLYTGELFF
TGTGCCAGCAGCCCCAACAGGCTGTACACCGGGGAGCTGTTTTTT
>TRBV7-9|NA|TRBJ1-1|TRBD1
CASSSNRGVRTEAFF
TGTGCCAGCAGCTCGAACAGGGGGGTCCGCACTGAAGCTTTCTTT
>TRBV27|NA|TRBJ1-4|NA
CASTTTSTNEKLFF
TGTGCCAGCACCACGACATCAACTAATGAAAAACTGTTTTTT
>TRBV29-1|NA|TRBJ1-1|NA
CSVADSNMNTEAFF
TGCAGCGTAGCCGACTCCAACATGAACACTGAAGCTTTCTTT
>TRBV6-1|NA|TRBJ1-1|NA
CASSEWMGGRTEAFF
TGTGCCAGCAGTGAATGGATGGGGGGTAGAACTGAAGCTTTCTTT
>TRBV19|NA|TRBJ1-5|NA
CASRPFPDSNQPQHF
TGTGCCAGTAGGCCATTCCCAGATAGCAATCAGCCCCAGCATTTT
>TRBV2|NA|TRBJ1-2|NA
CASHAGGPNYGYTF
TGTGCCAGCCACGCGGGGGGGCCTAACTATGGCTACACCTTC
>TRBV27|NA|TRBJ1-2|NA
CASGERFRDISYGYTF
TGTGCCAGCGGTGAGCGTTTTCGGGACATCAGCTATGGCTACACCTTC
>TRBV5-1|NA|TRBJ2-2|TRBD1
CASSGPRDSWTNTGELFF
TGCGCCAGCAGCGGTCCCCGGGACAGCTGGACGAACACCGGGGAGCTGTTTTTT
>TRBV27|NA|TRBJ2-7|NA
CASSLLGNYHEQYF
TGTGCCAGCAGTTTATTAGGCAACTACCACGAGCAGTACTTC
>TRBV10-3|few|TRBJ1-1|NA
CAISIAENTEAFF
TGTGCCATCAGTATTGCGGAGAACACTGAAGCTTTCTTT